The entry below describes one TCR beta chain. In the original analysis: Nucleated cell number was recorded as an estimate derived from reference gene primer amplification. The data were produced by immunoSEQ multiplex PCR, yet TCRdb's version contains in-frame clones alone and is incomplete. V and J calls plus clone size are reproduced from that table; the DNA served to infer D and trimming. The sample consists of approximately 330,000 clones, 70% to 90% of them appearing once. These data come from a study of blood T cell repertoires in COVID-19. Study-level background: Acute and convalescent COVID-19 samples came from the United States, Italy and Spain. T cells, B-cell-depleted T cells, or PBMCs provided the cDNA or gDNA that served as material.

The receptor was isolated from a woman aged 45-65 years with active or convalescent COVID-19. The sample comprised peripheral blood.

The CDR3 region is CASSSIRRVNEQFF. In DNA form, the CDR3 reads TGTGCCAGCAGCTCCATCAGGCGGGTAAATGAGCAGTTCTTC. This chain uses TRBV11-2 with TRBJ2-1; tentatively, D is TRBD2 (5 bases). This CDR3 contains 14 residues. Germline loops: CDR1 SGHAT, CDR2 FQNNGV. Between the trimmed V and J ends, which lost 4 bases and 7 bases, there was a span of 14 bases. Variable domain in full (rest from reference TRBV11-2 and TRBJ2-1): EAGVAQSPRYKIIEKRQSVAFWCNPISGHATLYWYQQILGQGPKLLIQFQNNGVVDDSQLPKDRFSAERLKGVDSTLKIQPAKLEDSAVYLCASSSIRRVNEQFFGPGTRLTVL.